These 27 T cell receptor beta chains were all obtained from the same sample, sequenced in a study of cytomegalovirus exposure and HLA in healthy donors. 13 Jbeta primers and 60 Vbeta primers were used for the PCR. Produced via immunoSEQ multiplex PCR; TCRdb's table is partial and in-frame only. The table has hundreds of thousands of clones, 60% to 80% seen once. Sequenced: PBMCs. The receptors were gathered from a male donor in good health and CMV-seronegative.

This clone was observed once. The rearrangement joins TRBV30 to TRBJ2-6, with D maybe TRBD2 (5 bases). The germline V gene has CDR1 GTSNPN and CDR2 SVGIG (reference sequence). This CDR3 is built from 17 residues. The V and J ends lost 2 bases and 9 bases respectively, with 23 bases between them. CDR3 amino acids: CAWSSPTGPHEGNVLTF. The DNA of the CDR3 is TGTGCCTGGAGTTCTCCAACCGGGCCGCATGAGGGCAACGTCCTGACTTTC.

In this sample, this clone turned up a few times. The V and J genes are TRBV30 and TRBJ1-2; 12 nucleotides match TRBD1. The V segment lost 4 bases and the J segment 8 bases; nucleotides outside the gene matches: 5. From germline, CDR1 is GTSNPN and CDR2 SVGIG (reference sequence). The CDR3 has 13 residues. The CDR3 nucleotides are TGTGCCTGGAACCGGGACAGGGGGCAAGGCTACACCTTC. Residues: CAWNRDRGQGYTF.

The V gene is TRBV7-2, the J gene TRBJ2-5, with TRBD2 matching 8 bases. Per germline, CDR1 SGHTA and CDR2 FQGNSA. This CDR3 comprises 15 residues. The ends lost 1 base at V and 5 bases at J; junction bases unmatched: 6. The CDR3 here is CASSLGRGGFETQYF. The CDR3 region has the DNA TGTGCCAGCAGCTTAGGTCGGGGGGGTTTTGAGACCCAGTACTTC.

J is TRBJ2-7 and V is TRBV18; 10 bases align to TRBD1. This CDR3 comprises 15 residues. Germline loops: CDR1 KGHSH, CDR2 LQKENI. Trimming removed 5 bases from V and 4 bases from J; junction bases left unmatched: 8. CDR3 region: CASSSRDRGIYEQYF. The DNA for the CDR3 is TGTGCCAGCTCATCCCGGGACAGGGGTATATACGAGCAGTACTTC.

The chain uses TRBV9 and TRBJ1-2; D is undetermined. Germline assignment: CDR1 SGDLS and CDR2 YYNGEE. This CDR3 has 17 residues. V gave up 2 bases and J gave up 6 bases, with 23 bases separating them. The CDR3 sequence is CASSVRQAGPLRDGYTF. The CDR3 region has the DNA TGTGCCAGCAGCGTTCGGCAGGCGGGTCCACTAAGGGATGGCTACACCTTC.

The CDR3 DNA sequence: TGTGCCAGCAGTGTAGCGGGAGGGGGTATAGATACGCAGTATTTT. Its translation is CASSVAGGGIDTQYF. V and J are TRBV28 and TRBJ2-3; TRBD2 aligns across 11 bases. The CDR3 extends over 15 amino acids. V lost 5 bases and J lost 5; bases outside the gene matches: 6. From germline, CDR1 is MDHEN and CDR2 SYDVKM.

This sequence joins TRBV9 and TRBJ2-1; 8 bases are a match to TRBD2. Germline lookup yields CDR1 SGDLS and CDR2 YYNGEE. The CDR3 consists of 17 residues. The V segment lost 0 bases and the J segment 4 bases; nucleotides outside the gene matches: 9. This CDR3 is CASSVEASGRGYNEQFF. In nucleotides, the CDR3 is TGTGCCAGCAGCGTAGAGGCTAGCGGGCGAGGGTACAATGAGCAGTTCTTC.

For this clone: This CDR3 is also generated by other DNA sequences in the sample. CDR3 loop: CAWSVGGNTEAFF. CDR3 coding DNA: TGTGCCTGGAGTGTCGGCGGGAACACTGAAGCTTTCTTT. The chain couples TRBV30 to TRBJ1-1, with no clear D. Trimming removed 0 bases at V and 1 base at J, with 6 bases between. CDR1 GTSNPN and CDR2 SVGIG come from the germline V gene (reference sequence). The CDR3 contains 13 residues.

The CDR3 bases are TGTGCCAGCGGGCGGGCACAGGGGTACGAGCAGTACTTC. This translates into CASGRAQGYEQYF. The J gene is TRBJ2-7, the V gene TRBV6-5, with 7 positions matching TRBD1. V lost 8 bases and J lost 4; bases outside the gene matches: 8. In germline, CDR1 is MNHEY, CDR2 SVGAGI. CDR3 length: 13 amino acids.

The V gene is TRBV7-9, the J gene TRBJ2-1; 9 nucleotides match TRBD2. After removal of 1 base from V and 7 bases from J, the junction contained 8 bases not matched to a gene. The CDR3 has 16 residues. CDR1 and CDR2 (germline): SEHNR, FQNEAQ (reference sequence). CDR3 loop: CASSLVRSGSLNEQFF. CDR3 sequence (DNA): TGTGCCAGCAGCTTAGTTCGTAGCGGGAGCCTGAATGAGCAGTTCTTC.

V usage is TRBV6-1 and J usage is TRBJ2-1; D remains ambiguous. This CDR3 spans 17 amino acids. Germline V lookup: CDR1 MNHNS, CDR2 SASEGT. V lost 3 bases and J 0 bases, leaving 15 bases between the germline ends. CDR3 nucleotide sequence: TGTGCCAGCAGTGAGTTTTTGCAGGCGAGCTCCTACAATGAGCAGTTCTTC. Translating gives CASSEFLQASSYNEQFF.

The V gene is TRBV5-4, the J gene TRBJ2-1; TRBD2 matches at 8 bases. The CDR3 consists of 17 residues. CDR1 SGHNT and CDR2 YYREEE come from the germline V gene (reference sequence). J was trimmed by 0 bases and V by 0 bases; bases with no gene match: 5. The CDR3 sequence is CASSLGVLAVSYNEQFF. CDR3 DNA sequence: TGTGCCAGCAGCTTGGGGGTACTAGCGGTCTCCTACAATGAGCAGTTCTTC.

This clone was observed a single time. The genes are TRBV6-5 and TRBJ1-2; the D gene is possibly TRBD1 (6 bases). The CDR3 extends over 14 amino acids. V was clipped by 3 bases and J by 3 bases, with 11 bases between them. Looked up from germline, CDR1 is MNHEY and CDR2 is SVGAGI. The CDR3 DNA sequence: TGTGCCAGCAGTTATTCAGGGGTGGACTATGGCTACACCTTC. As protein: CASSYSGVDYGYTF.

This chain connects TRBV6-6 to TRBJ1-6; possible D gene TRBD1, 6 bases. The CDR3 loop spans 16 amino acids. Germline CDR1 is MNHNY and CDR2 is SVGAGI (reference sequence). V lost 6 bases and J lost 5, with 17 bases in between. CDR3 bases: TGTGCCAGCAGCACCCCGGGTGGGGACAATAATTCACCCCTCCACTTT. Its translation is CASSTPGGDNNSPLHF.

This sequence joins TRBV7-2 and TRBJ1-4; D is possibly TRBD1 (5 bases). The germline gives CDR1 SGHTA, CDR2 FQGNSA. V shed 4 bases and J shed 7 bases, with 16 bases lying between them. The CDR3 covers 15 residues. Written as DNA, the CDR3 is TGTGCCAGCAGCTCGACCGGGACTACGGGTGAAAAACTGTTTTTT. It is translated as CASSSTGTTGEKLFF.

V gene TRBV30 combines with J gene TRBJ2-5; no firm D call. V lost 4 bases and J 5 bases, leaving 14 bases between the germline ends. Per germline, CDR1 GTSNPN and CDR2 SVGIG (reference sequence). The CDR3 loop spans 13 amino acids. The CDR3 nucleotides are TGTGCCTGGACGAAACGCCTACGGGAGACCCAGTACTTC. Its protein is CAWTKRLRETQYF.

The genes are TRBV19 and TRBJ2-7; D call uncertain. V lost 4 bases and J 0 bases, leaving 10 bases between the germline ends. Germline CDR1 LNHDA, CDR2 SQIVND (reference sequence). The CDR3 spans 14 residues. The CDR3 nucleotides are TGTGCCAGTAGTACCTTCGAGGTCTCCTACGAGCAGTACTTC. It yields the protein CASSTFEVSYEQYF.

As regards this clone: At one boundary the junction diverges from the germline segment, which might be a read error. Here the CDR3 DNA reads TGTTCCAGCAGCCCAAGGGACAGGGCCCAAGAGACCCAGTACTTC. As protein: CSSSPRDRAQETQYF. V and J are TRBV7-9 and TRBJ2-5; 9 nucleotides align to TRBD1. Germline V gene data show CDR1 as SEHNR and CDR2 as FQNEAQ (reference sequence). This CDR3 region has 15 residues.

The chain is built from TRBV25-1 and TRBJ2-1; a possible D gene is TRBD2 (6 bases). The CDR3 totals 16 residues. The germline V and J ends were trimmed by 1 base and 3 bases, with 13 bases remaining between them. Germline V gene sequence: CDR1 MGHDK, CDR2 SYGVNS. The CDR3 protein is CASSELRAGLYNEQFF. The CDR3 DNA sequence: TGTGCCAGCAGTGAATTGAGGGCGGGACTCTACAATGAGCAGTTCTTC.

This chain uses TRBV4-2 with TRBJ2-7; D is possibly TRBD1 (5 bases). CDR3 size: 16 residues. Germline V lookup: CDR1 LGHNA, CDR2 YNFKEQ. Trimming stripped 1 base from V and 3 bases from J, with 16 bases between. The CDR3 sequence is CASSQGAGQVYYEQYF. The CDR3 DNA follows: TGTGCCAGCAGCCAAGGGGCAGGGCAAGTTTACTACGAGCAGTACTTC.

The rearrangement uses TRBV11-2 and TRBJ2-2; 9 bases line up with TRBD1. J was trimmed by 7 bases and V by 5 bases; bases with no gene match: 8. CDR3 length equals 15 residues. Germline V gives CDR1 SGHAT, CDR2 FQNNGV. DNA for the CDR3: TGTGCCAGCAGCCATATACAGGGGGCATTCGGGGAGCTGTTTTTT. This encodes CASSHIQGAFGELFF.

The chain has TRBV4-2 and TRBJ2-5; perhaps TRBD2 as D (5 bases). Trimming left V 1 base short and J 5 bases short, with 11 bases between. CDR1 and CDR2 from the germline V gene are LGHNA and YNFKEQ. The CDR3 covers 14 residues. CDR3 sequence (DNA): TGTGCCAGCAGCCAAGCCCAGTCGGGGGAGACCCAGTACTTC. Protein: CASSQAQSGETQYF.

This clone occurred a few times. The chain is built from TRBV10-1 and TRBJ1-6; tentative D call: TRBD1 (6 bases). CDR3 length: 13 residues. The germline gives CDR1 WNHNN, CDR2 SYGVQD (reference sequence). Trimming took off 8 bases at V and 8 bases at J, with 13 bases between the two ends. Here the CDR3 reads CASHRDVYSPLHF. CDR3 nucleotides: TGCGCCAGCCACAGGGATGTTTATTCACCCCTCCACTTT.

CDR3 sequence: CASSLSSFGANVLTF. CDR3 sequence (DNA): TGTGCCAGCAGTTTAAGTAGTTTTGGGGCCAACGTCCTGACTTTC. This chain joins TRBV28 and TRBJ2-6; no clear D gene. V lost 2 bases and J 3 bases, leaving 8 bases between the germline ends. Germline-derived CDR1 and CDR2 are MDHEN and SYDVKM. This CDR3 is 15 amino acids long.

This rearrangement joins TRBV4-3 to TRBJ1-5, with 8 nucleotides matching TRBD1. From germline, CDR1 is LGHNA and CDR2 YSLEER. The CDR3 consists of 16 residues. V was clipped by 0 bases and J by 6 bases; unmatched bases: 7. In DNA, the CDR3 is TGCGCCAGCAGCCAAGAGTCCGGGACAGGTGGTCAGCCCCAGCATTTT. Translating gives CASSQESGTGGQPQHF.

The chain employs TRBV11-1 and TRBJ2-1; maybe TRBD2 (6 bases). CDR1 is SGHAT, CDR2 FQDESV, per germline (reference sequence). CDR3 size: 15 residues. V dropped 5 bases and J dropped 0 bases, with 11 bases sitting between them. This CDR3 reads CASSHRGSSYNEQFF. In nucleotides, the CDR3 is TGTGCCAGCAGCCACCGGGGGAGCTCCTACAATGAGCAGTTCTTC.

The rearrangement uses TRBV5-4 and TRBJ1-2; D is possibly TRBD1 (6 bases). The germline V gene has CDR1 SGHNT and CDR2 YYREEE (reference sequence). Between the trimmed V and J ends, which lost 4 bases and 8 bases, there was a span of 18 bases. CDR3 length: 14 amino acids. CDR3 region: CASSTQTGDEGYTF. CDR3 DNA sequence: TGTGCCAGCAGCACCCAGACAGGAGATGAGGGCTACACCTTC.